The next 2 T cell receptor beta chains were all read from a single sample in a study of T cells in Graves' hyperthyroidism and ophthalmopathy. The CDR3 regions of TCR beta were amplified from RNA transcripts. During a first-round RT-PCR of the TCR CDR3, the HTBI primer set was used. TCRdb re-derived calls from the multiplex PCR reads in MiXCR, one entry per CDR3 protein. The table lists around 420,000 distinct CDR3 sequences, more than 15% of them singletons. The sample was blood. The receptors here all came from a woman younger than 35 with Graves' hyperthyroidism.

This clonotype occurred many times. The chain recombines TRBV30 with TRBJ1-2; a possible D gene is TRBD1 (5 bases). Germline assignment: CDR1 GTSNPN and CDR2 SVGIG (reference sequence). Trimming took off 8 bases at V and 8 bases at J, with 18 bases between the two ends. The CDR3 length is 12 residues. CDR3 DNA: TGTGCCGCTTCGTTGGGACCTCTCGGCTACACCTTC. Residues: CAASLGPLGYTF.

The V gene is TRBV9, the J gene TRBJ2-4, with 11 bases that match TRBD1. In germline, CDR1 is SGDLS, CDR2 YYNGEE. V gave up 4 bases and J gave up 0 bases; unmatched junction bases: 3. The CDR3 runs to 16 residues. As DNA, the CDR3 is TGTGCCAGCAGCTACGGGACAGGGGGAGCCAAAAACATTCAGTACTTC. Translation: CASSYGTGGAKNIQYF.